These T cell receptor beta chains were read from a single sample in a study of identical twins. TCRdb redid the calling of the 5' RACE reads with MiXCR, one entry per CDR3 protein. Here the sample spans fewer than 650,000 distinct CDR3 sequences, under 8.5% being singletons. A further study also used this sample, focusing on yellow fever vaccine responses in identical twins.

The material sequenced was PBMCs. The receptor source for this set is a woman aged 18-30 years in good health. CDR3s include the opening cysteine and the closing phenylalanine or tryptophan. The D gene is left open where the match is weak. A clone size is listed for some rows: how often the clone was seen (once, few, many), or a class if it is expanded.

V	J	D	size	CDR3	DNA
TRBV12-3/TRBV12-4	TRBJ1-2	TRBD1	many	CASSLGDSPNYGYTF	TGTGCCAGCAGTTTAGGGGACAGCCCTAACTATGGCTACACCTTC
TRBV11-2	TRBJ2-7	TRBD1	many	CASSLGAGGLAYEQYF	TGTGCCAGCAGCTTAGGTGCAGGGGGTTTAGCCTACGAGCAGTACTTC
TRBV5-8	TRBJ1-2	TRBD1	NA	CASSLARDSSSGYTF	TGTGCCAGCAGCTTGGCCAGGGACAGCAGCAGCGGCTACACCTTC
TRBV20-1	TRBJ2-6	NA	few	CSAVTGRGANVLTF	TGCAGTGCAGTTACAGGGCGCGGGGCCAACGTCCTGACTTTC
TRBV12-3/TRBV12-4	TRBJ2-1	TRBD2	few	CASSLGLAVTYEQFF	TGTGCCAGCAGTTTAGGGCTAGCGGTTACGTATGAGCAGTTCTTC
TRBV28	TRBJ2-3	TRBD2	NA	CASSLWVAGVLDTQYF	TGTGCCAGCAGTTTATGGGTAGCGGGAGTTTTAGATACGCAGTATTTT
TRBV7-9	TRBJ1-2	TRBD1	many	CASIGTANYGYTF	TGTGCCAGCATCGGGACAGCTAACTATGGCTACACCTTC
TRBV6-2/TRBV6-3	TRBJ2-1	TRBD1	many	CATSGQEYNEQFF	TGTGCCACCAGTGGACAGGAGTACAATGAGCAGTTCTTC
TRBV11-2	TRBJ1-1	NA	many	CASSLGAGEEGFF	TGTGCCAGCAGCTTAGGAGCTGGGGAAGAAGGTTTCTTT
TRBV7-2	TRBJ2-1	NA	NA	CASSLSPAVYNEQFF	TGTGCCAGCAGCTTAAGCCCAGCGGTCTACAATGAGCAGTTCTTC
TRBV7-7	TRBJ2-2	NA	many	CASSHDRNTGELFF	TGTGCCAGCAGCCATGACAGGAACACCGGGGAGCTGTTTTTT
TRBV24-1	TRBJ2-1	TRBD2	many	CATSDVELAGSNEQFF	TGTGCCACCAGTGATGTTGAACTAGCGGGATCCAATGAGCAGTTCTTC
TRBV14	TRBJ1-1	NA	NA	CASSQRKASTEAFF	TGTGCCAGCAGCCAACGAAAGGCATCCACTGAAGCTTTCTTT
TRBV5-1	TRBJ2-1	NA	many	CASSFGGGLNEQFF	TGCGCCAGCAGCTTTGGAGGGGGCCTCAATGAGCAGTTCTTC
TRBV20-1	TRBJ2-5	TRBD2	few	CSVPQASGTQETQYF	TGCAGTGTCCCCCAAGCTAGCGGGACACAAGAGACCCAGTACTTC
TRBV6-5	TRBJ2-2	NA	many	CASSSRFVAGELFF	TGTGCCAGCAGTTCCCGCTTTGTGGCCGGGGAGCTGTTTTTT
TRBV6-1	TRBJ2-5	NA	NA	CASSEPTLGGVAQYF	TGTGCCAGCAGTGAACCCACCCTAGGGGGAGTGGCCCAGTACTTC
TRBV5-1	TRBJ2-3	NA	few	CASSLHDSGTDTQYF	TGCGCCAGCAGCCTCCACGATTCAGGCACAGATACGCAGTATTTT
TRBV11-2	TRBJ2-1	TRBD2	NA	CASSRTPLAGGSNEQFF	TGTGCCAGCAGCCGTACCCCCCTAGCGGGAGGTTCTAATGAGCAGTTCTTC
TRBV29-1	TRBJ1-2	NA	NA	CSVEWIGNYGYTF	TGCAGCGTTGAGTGGATAGGGAACTATGGCTACACCTTC
TRBV29-1	TRBJ2-1	NA	many	CSVEGQPSSYNEQFF	TGCAGCGTTGAAGGTCAGCCGAGCTCCTACAATGAGCAGTTCTTC
TRBV25-1	TRBJ2-3	NA	many	CASSELGAGAPTDTQYF	TGTGCCAGCAGTGAATTGGGGGCCGGGGCCCCCACAGATACGCAGTATTTT
TRBV5-4	TRBJ2-7	TRBD1	NA	CASSLEAGGFNEQYF	TGTGCCAGCAGCTTGGAGGCAGGGGGCTTCAACGAGCAGTACTTC
TRBV6-1	TRBJ2-3	TRBD2	many	CASRPFSGGSTDTQYF	TGTGCCAGCAGGCCCTTTAGCGGGGGTAGCACAGATACGCAGTATTTT
TRBV20-1	TRBJ2-2	NA	many	CSARGPGYDTGELFF	TGCAGTGCTAGAGGCCCAGGGTATGACACCGGGGAGCTGTTTTTT
TRBV7-9	TRBJ1-2	TRBD1	many	CASSALDRDVYGYTF	TGTGCCAGCAGCGCCTTGGACAGGGACGTTTATGGCTACACCTTC
TRBV20-1	TRBJ2-1	TRBD2	NA	CSAAGLEGGGRDEQFF	TGCAGTGCAGCGGGACTAGAGGGGGGAGGAAGGGATGAGCAGTTCTTC
TRBV2	TRBJ2-1	TRBD1	many	CASTFGTGSNEQFF	TGTGCCAGCACTTTCGGGACAGGGTCCAATGAGCAGTTCTTC
TRBV7-3	TRBJ2-1	NA	many	CASSSPLDNEQFF	TGTGCCAGCAGCTCCCCTCTTGACAATGAGCAGTTCTTC
TRBV11-2	TRBJ2-7	NA	many	CASSLRSVYEQYF	TGTGCCAGCAGCTTACGGTCAGTGTACGAGCAGTACTTC
TRBV20-1	TRBJ2-1	NA	many	CSARSPSTGDNEQFF	TGCAGTGCTAGATCCCCCTCGACCGGGGACAATGAGCAGTTCTTC
TRBV12-5	TRBJ2-1	TRBD2	once	CASGLVSGLAGTYNEQFF	TGTGCTAGTGGTTTGGTCTCGGGGCTAGCGGGAACCTACAATGAGCAGTTCTTC
TRBV7-8	TRBJ2-3	TRBD2	few	CASSQPRGTSATDTQYF	TGTGCCAGCAGCCAACCGAGAGGGACTAGTGCAACAGATACGCAGTATTTT
TRBV7-9	TRBJ2-3	NA	NA	CASSPTSSGVNTDTQYF	TGTGCCAGCAGCCCAACGTCGAGCGGCGTTAACACAGATACGCAGTATTTT
TRBV12-3/TRBV12-4	TRBJ2-2	TRBD2	few	CASSRLGTSPEGELFF	TGTGCCAGCAGCCGCCTCGGGACTAGCCCTGAGGGGGAGCTGTTTTTT
TRBV12-3/TRBV12-4	TRBJ2-7	NA	NA	CASNGGLSSYEQYF	TGTGCCAGCAATGGTGGCCTCAGCTCCTACGAGCAGTACTTC
TRBV5-8	TRBJ2-7	TRBD1	few	CASSLKTRGFYEQYF	TGTGCCAGCAGCTTGAAGACCAGGGGGTTCTACGAGCAGTACTTC
TRBV10-3	TRBJ2-2	NA	NA	CAVGTGELFF	TGTGCCGTCGGGACCGGGGAGCTGTTTTTT
TRBV9	TRBJ2-5	TRBD2	few	CASSGGGPPRETQYF	TGTGCCAGCAGCGGGGGGGGTCCCCCCCGGGAGACCCAGTACTTC
TRBV9	TRBJ2-4	NA	few	CASSEQDLAKNIQYF	TGTGCCAGCAGCGAACAGGATCTAGCCAAAAACATTCAGTACTTC
TRBV11-2	TRBJ2-5	NA	NA	CASSSRQIKETQYF	TGTGCCAGCAGCTCCCGACAGATTAAAGAGACCCAGTACTTC
TRBV7-2	TRBJ1-2	NA	many	CASSLFRWSGYTF	TGTGCCAGCAGCTTATTTCGTTGGAGCGGCTACACCTTC
TRBV15	TRBJ1-1	NA	NA	CATSREQGFVTEAFF	TGTGCCACCAGCAGGGAACAGGGTTTTGTCACTGAAGCTTTCTTT
TRBV6-1	TRBJ2-5	NA	NA	CASSATVEETQYF	TGTGCCAGCAGTGCTACTGTGGAAGAGACCCAGTACTTC
TRBV20-1	TRBJ2-1	NA	many	CSASYAPGLTNEQFF	TGCAGTGCTAGCTATGCCCCTGGACTTACAAATGAGCAGTTCTTC
TRBV4-1	TRBJ2-3	TRBD2	many	CASSHPGGGASTDTQYF	TGCGCCAGCAGCCATCCCGGCGGGGGGGCTAGCACAGATACGCAGTATTTT
TRBV29-1	TRBJ2-5	TRBD1	NA	CSVGRQGAGETQYF	TGCAGCGTTGGAAGACAGGGGGCTGGTGAGACCCAGTACTTC
TRBV12-3/TRBV12-4	TRBJ2-1	NA	few	CASSLAGTHGNNEQFF	TGTGCCAGCAGTTTAGCGGGGACCCACGGGAACAATGAGCAGTTCTTC